This TCR beta chain stems from a study of T cell repertoires in cytomegalovirus infection. MiXCR was run by TCRdb on the reads, yielding one entry per CDR3 protein. Among about 530,000 distinct CDR3 sequences, approximately 25% were seen once, and the ten largest hold approximately 13%. V dropped 6 bases and J dropped 10 bases, with 22 bases sitting between them. The germline gives CDR1 MNHNY, CDR2 SVGAGI (reference sequence). The CDR3 has 15 residues. There are a few counts of this clonotype. The chain joins TRBV6-6 to TRBJ2-1; perhaps TRBD2 as D (6 bases). The sequence was obtained from a human donor in good health (CMV status not recorded). Some clones in this sample may be carry-over from other donors' samples. Specimen: PBMCs. The CDR3 region has the DNA TGTGCCAGCAGCACCCAAGTACTAGGTAGCGGCGAGCAGTTCTTC. Amino acid sequence: CASSTQVLGSGEQFF.